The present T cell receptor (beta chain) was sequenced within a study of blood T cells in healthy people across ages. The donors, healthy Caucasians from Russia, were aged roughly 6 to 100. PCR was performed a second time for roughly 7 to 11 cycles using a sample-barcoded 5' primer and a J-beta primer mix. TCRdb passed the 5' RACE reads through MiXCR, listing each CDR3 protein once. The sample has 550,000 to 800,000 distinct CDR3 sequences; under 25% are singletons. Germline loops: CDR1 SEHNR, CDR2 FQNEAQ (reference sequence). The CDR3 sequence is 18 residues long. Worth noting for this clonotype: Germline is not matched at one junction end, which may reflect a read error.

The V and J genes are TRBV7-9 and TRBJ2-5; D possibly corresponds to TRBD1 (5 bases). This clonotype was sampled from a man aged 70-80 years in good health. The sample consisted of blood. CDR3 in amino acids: CTSSPNRFGDRWKETQYF. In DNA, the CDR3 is TGTACCAGCAGCCCCAACAGGTTCGGCGATCGTTGGAAAGAGACCCAGTACTTC.